What follows are 31 T cell receptor beta chains derived from one specimen sequenced in a study of blood T cell repertoires in COVID-19 (dated by TCRdb to 2019 to 2021). The library relied on the immunoSEQ multiplex PCR assay. In its TCRdb copy, this immuneACCESS table keeps in-frame sequences only and misses some clones. Where compared with another copy, unresolved V genes explain less than half of these, and the others have no known cause. Across this sample there are 250,000 to 350,000 clones, with roughly nine tenths seen only once. Together, the top ten hold about 0.94% of the sample. Sequenced input: peripheral blood. Receptors originate from a woman between 35 and 50 years old who had recovered from COVID-19.

J is TRBJ1-1 and V is TRBV15; 7 bases match TRBD1. CDR1 LNHNV and CDR2 YYDKDF come from the germline V gene (reference sequence). After removal of 0 bases from V and 4 bases from J, the junction contained 14 bases not matched to a gene. The CDR3 sequence is 18 residues long. CDR3 sequence (DNA): TGTGCCACCAGCAGAGATCGAATTCTAGGGGGCTGGGGCACTGAAGCTTTCTTT. Its protein product is CATSRDRILGGWGTEAFF.

This sequence joins TRBV28 and TRBJ2-5; 9 bases map to TRBD1. This CDR3 has 13 residues. V trimming: 5 bases; J trimming: 4 bases; junction bases outside the gene matches: 2. Per germline, CDR1 MDHEN and CDR2 SYDVKM. Here the CDR3 DNA reads TGTGCCAGCAGTCCGGGACAGGGAGAGACCCAGTACTTC. It codes for CASSPGQGETQYF.

V is TRBV5-4 and J is TRBJ2-7, with D tentatively TRBD2 (5 bases). V dropped 4 bases and J dropped 3 bases, with 17 bases sitting between them. CDR1 and CDR2 from the germline V gene are SGHNT and YYREEE (reference sequence). There are 15 residues in the CDR3. The CDR3 DNA follows: TGTGCCAGCAGCCCCAACCCCGGACTGTACTACGAGCAGTACTTC. This gives the protein CASSPNPGLYYEQYF. The variable domain in full, with the rest retrieved from reference TRBV5-4 and TRBJ2-7, is ETGVTQSPTHLIKTRGQQVTLRCSSQSGHNTVSWYQQALGQGPQFIFQYYREEENGRGNFPPRFSGLQFPNYSSELNVNALELDDSALYLCASSPNPGLYYEQYFGPGTRLTVT.

The chain recombines TRBV9 with TRBJ2-3; no definite D call. This CDR3 contains 15 residues. V was shortened by 0 bases and J by 5 bases, with 13 bases between the two germline ends. Germline lookup yields CDR1 SGDLS and CDR2 YYNGEE. The CDR3 region has the DNA TGTGCCAGCAGCGTAGGGAGTCTTCCGGGAGATACGCAGTATTTT. It specifies CASSVGSLPGDTQYF.

The rearrangement joins TRBV18 to TRBJ2-1; 8 bases line up with TRBD2. The trim removed 3 bases at V and 5 bases at J, leaving 12 bases unmatched. Per germline, CDR1 KGHSH and CDR2 LQKENI. This CDR3 is 17 amino acids long. The CDR3 sequence is CASSPRKWTSKDNEQFF. For the CDR3, the DNA is TGTGCCAGCTCACCCCGAAAATGGACTAGCAAGGACAATGAGCAGTTCTTC.

V and J are TRBV9 and TRBJ2-1; the D gene is possibly TRBD2 (6 bases). Deletions cut 3 bases from V and 8 bases from J, with 15 bases between. The length of the CDR3 is 14 residues. Per the germline V gene, CDR1 is SGDLS and CDR2 is YYNGEE. The CDR3 nucleotides read TGTGCCAGCAGCGCCAGACTAGTTGGGGATGAGCAGTTCTTC. It codes for CASSARLVGDEQFF.

This clone came up once. The chain joins TRBV6-5 to TRBJ2-7; 9 bases map to TRBD1. The trim removed 6 bases at V and 4 bases at J, leaving 4 bases unmatched. Germline V gene data show CDR1 as MNHEY and CDR2 as SVGAGI. The CDR3 covers 13 residues. The CDR3 nucleotides are TGTGCCAGCAGAAAGGGACAGGGTTACGAGCAGTACTTC. It yields the protein CASRKGQGYEQYF.

The chain carries TRBV19 and TRBJ2-2; TRBD1 matches at 7 bases. The V segment lost 3 bases and the J segment 6 bases; nucleotides outside the gene matches: 1. Germline CDR1 LNHDA, CDR2 SQIVND (reference sequence). This CDR3 contains 13 residues. The DNA for the CDR3 is TGTGCCAGTAGTATTAGGGGGCCCGGGGAGCTGTTTTTT. It codes for CASSIRGPGELFF.

This chain links TRBV11-2 with TRBJ2-5; TRBD2 agrees at 13 bases. This CDR3 is 19 amino acids long. Germline V gene data show CDR1 as SGHAT and CDR2 as FQNNGV. The ends lost 0 bases at V and 3 bases at J; junction bases unmatched: 10. In DNA form, the CDR3 reads TGTGCCAGCAGCTTAGATACCCCTACTAGCGGGAGGGCTAAAGAGACCCAGTACTTC. Encoded protein: CASSLDTPTSGRAKETQYF.

The chain combines TRBV10-3 with TRBJ2-1, with a tentative D call TRBD2 (5 bases). V dropped 9 bases and J dropped 4 bases, with 16 bases sitting between them. From germline, CDR1 is ENHRY and CDR2 SYGVKD. CDR3 length: 14 amino acids. In DNA, the CDR3 is TGTGCCATTTCGAGGGATGACAAATACAATGAGCAGTTCTTC. Protein product: CAISRDDKYNEQFF.

This chain joins TRBV5-1 and TRBJ2-7; 14 nucleotides match TRBD2. From germline, CDR1 is SGHRS and CDR2 YFSETQ. V dropped 0 bases and J dropped 7; count of bases not matched to a gene: 6. CDR3 length: 16 amino acids. As DNA, the CDR3 is TGCGCCAGCAGCTTGGCGGGACTAGCGGGAGTGGGAGAGCAGTACTTC. Encoded protein: CASSLAGLAGVGEQYF.

The rearrangement uses TRBV6-5 and TRBJ2-6, with D possibly being TRBD1 (6 bases). The CDR3 sequence is 15 residues long. Germline V gene sequence: CDR1 MNHEY, CDR2 SVGAGI. Deletions cut 7 bases from V and 0 bases from J, with 10 bases between. The CDR3, as DNA: TGTGCCAGCACAGGGACAAGCTCTGGGGCCAACGTCCTGACTTTC. Translation: CASTGTSSGANVLTF.

The chain combines TRBV5-1 with TRBJ2-5; 10 bases align to TRBD1. Germline CDR1 SGHRS, CDR2 YFSETQ. The CDR3 length is 14 residues. Germline trimming cut 4 bases from V and 3 bases from J; bases unmatched to any gene: 3. CDR3 DNA sequence: TGCGCCAGCAGCGAGGGGACAGGGGAAGAGACCCAGTACTTC. Protein product: CASSEGTGEETQYF.

The sample holds one count of this clone. The rearrangement joins TRBV7-2 to TRBJ2-7; TRBD2 is a possible D gene (6 bases). Germline CDR1 and CDR2: SGHTA and FQGNSA. This CDR3 is 15 amino acids long. Trimming shortened V by 6 bases and J by 1 base, and 16 bases separated the two germline ends. CDR3 nucleotide sequence: TGTGCCAGCAGGACACAACCTAGCGAGTCCTACGAGCAGTACTTC. Amino acids: CASRTQPSESYEQYF.

The chain links TRBV5-1 to TRBJ2-1; 11 bases map to TRBD2. V lost 4 bases to trimming and J lost 4 bases; unmatched junction nucleotides: 7. This CDR3 spans 16 amino acids. Germline V gives CDR1 SGHRS, CDR2 YFSETQ. The CDR3: CASSPTGTSGYNEQFF. CDR3 coding DNA: TGCGCCAGCAGCCCAACAGGGACTAGCGGATACAATGAGCAGTTCTTC.

The V call is TRBV5-1, the J call TRBJ2-4, with 8 bases matching TRBD2. The CDR3 runs 16 residues. The ends lost 0 bases at V and 6 bases at J; junction bases unmatched: 8. Per germline, CDR1 SGHRS and CDR2 YFSETQ. The CDR3 region is CASSLGVAGMGNIQYF. CDR3 bases: TGCGCCAGCAGCTTGGGTGTAGCGGGAATGGGAAACATTCAGTACTTC.

The V gene is TRBV6-5, the J gene TRBJ1-2, with a tentative D call TRBD1 (6 bases). CDR1 MNHEY and CDR2 SVGAGI come from the germline V gene. The ends were cut back, 6 bases at V and 4 bases at J, with 12 bases in the middle. The CDR3 has 13 amino acids. The CDR3 nucleotides are TGTGCCAGCAGATCACAGGGATCCTATGGCTACACCTTC. This translates into CASRSQGSYGYTF.

The rearrangement links TRBV10-3 to TRBJ2-2; TRBD1 agrees at 7 bases. The CDR3 has 16 amino acids. Trimming cost V 1 base and J 0 bases; bases outside gene matches: 2. The germline V gene encodes CDR1 ENHRY and CDR2 SYGVKD. The CDR3: CAISEWGTANTGELFF. The CDR3 bases are TGTGCCATCAGTGAGTGGGGGACAGCGAACACCGGGGAGCTGTTTTTT.

The V call is TRBV5-1, the J call TRBJ2-5; 7 positions agree with TRBD2. J was trimmed by 5 bases and V by 4 bases; bases with no gene match: 11. The CDR3 runs 15 residues. Per germline, CDR1 SGHRS and CDR2 YFSETQ. CDR3 coding DNA: TGCGCCAGCAGCCGGGGGGTCTCGATGGAGGAGACCCAGTACTTC. This gives the protein CASSRGVSMEETQYF.

J is TRBJ1-5 and V is TRBV2; D not certain. Trimming cost V 2 bases and J 12 bases, with 20 bases left between them. The length of the CDR3 is 15 residues. Germline V lookup: CDR1 SNHLY, CDR2 FYNNEI. The CDR3, as DNA: TGTGCCAGCAGTGAACGTCTTTCGCAGCCCACAGTCCAGCATTTT. Its translation is CASSERLSQPTVQHF. Combining the CDR3 with reference TRBV2 and TRBJ1-5 gives the whole variable domain EPEVTQTPSHQVTQMGQEVILRCVPISNHLYFYWYRQILGQKVEFLVSFYNNEISEKSEIFDDQFSVERPDGSNFTLKIRSTKLEDSAMYFCASSERLSQPTVQHFGDGTRLSIL.

The V gene is TRBV11-3, the J gene TRBJ2-1, with 14 nucleotides matching TRBD2. From germline, CDR1 is SGHNT and CDR2 YENEEA. The J segment lost 15 bases and the V segment lost 4 bases, leaving 5 bases of the junction unmatched. The CDR3 loop spans 13 amino acids. The CDR3 DNA reads TGTGCCAGCAGCTCCGGACTAGCGGGAGGTTGGTTCTTC. As protein: CASSSGLAGGWFF.

V and J are TRBV5-1 and TRBJ2-5; TRBD2 matches at 14 bases. Looked up from germline, CDR1 is SGHRS and CDR2 is YFSETQ. The CDR3 extends over 16 amino acids. V shed 4 bases and J 3 bases; nucleotides not matched to a gene: 5. DNA of the CDR3: TGCGCCAGCAGCCCGGGGACTAGCGGGAGTGAAGAGACCCAGTACTTC. Protein: CASSPGTSGSEETQYF.

The gene calls are TRBV5-1 and TRBJ2-4; 7 bases map to TRBD2. V trimming: 0 bases; J trimming: 5 bases; junction bases outside the gene matches: 5. The germline CDR1 and CDR2 sequences are SGHRS and YFSETQ. The CDR3 totals 15 residues. CDR3 sequence reads: CASSLVAGEENIQYF. CDR3 DNA sequence: TGCGCCAGCAGCTTGGTGGCGGGGGAAGAAAACATTCAGTACTTC.

The chain couples TRBV3-1 (or the pseudogene TRBV3-2) to TRBJ2-7; 7 bases fit TRBD1. This CDR3 spans 13 amino acids. Germline CDR1 reads LGHDT; CDR2 reads YNNKEL (reference sequence). V lost 5 bases, J lost 1 base, and 2 bases stayed unmatched. CDR3 DNA: TGTGCCAGCAGCTACAGGGGTTCCTACGAGCAGTACTTC. The encoded protein is CASSYRGSYEQYF.

This clone showed up just once. The genes are TRBV19 and TRBJ2-1; perhaps TRBD2 as D (6 bases). V was cut by 6 bases and J by 9 bases, with 15 bases left in between. CDR1 is LNHDA, CDR2 SQIVND, per germline (reference sequence). This CDR3 is 13 amino acids long. CDR3 in amino acids: CASSRSGGREQFF. The CDR3 bases are TGTGCCAGTAGCCGTTCCGGGGGTCGTGAGCAGTTCTTC.

J is TRBJ2-1 and V is TRBV28, with 9 bases fitting TRBD2. Germline-derived CDR1 and CDR2 are MDHEN and SYDVKM. Trimming at V came to 6 bases and at J to 7 bases, leaving 13 bases not matched to a gene. The CDR3 extends over 16 amino acids. CDR3 region: CASRSQAGGLPNEQFF. As DNA, the CDR3 is TGTGCCAGCAGGTCTCAGGCGGGAGGGCTTCCAAATGAGCAGTTCTTC.

This sequence joins TRBV7-9 and TRBJ2-5; possible D gene TRBD1, 7 bases. Germline CDR1 is SEHNR and CDR2 is FQNEAQ (reference sequence). This CDR3 comprises 14 residues. V shed 3 bases and J shed 4 bases, with 12 bases lying between them. The CDR3 reads CASSFQGGGETQYF. CDR3 DNA sequence: TGTGCCAGCAGCTTCCAGGGGGGAGGAGAGACCCAGTACTTC.

In its sample, this clone was seen once. This sequence joins TRBV10-3 and TRBJ2-7; 10 nucleotides match TRBD1. The J segment lost 5 bases and the V segment lost 4 bases, leaving 2 bases of the junction unmatched. This CDR3 is built from 13 residues. Germline values: CDR1 ENHRY, CDR2 SYGVKD. The CDR3 here is CAISGDRGDEQYF. The DNA for the CDR3 is TGTGCCATCAGTGGGGACAGGGGCGACGAGCAGTACTTC.

V and J are TRBV13 and TRBJ2-7; 8 bases are a match to TRBD2. Per germline, CDR1 PRHDT and CDR2 FYEKMQ (reference sequence). Trimming removed 3 bases from V and 1 base from J; junction bases left unmatched: 8. CDR3 length equals 16 residues. CDR3 region: CASSFRGGGKSYEQYF. The CDR3, as DNA: TGTGCCAGCAGCTTTCGGGGGGGAGGGAAGTCCTACGAGCAGTACTTC.

In DNA form, the CDR3 reads TGTGCCAGTAGATTTCAGGGGGGAAGTGAGCAGTTCTTC. Its protein is CASRFQGGSEQFF. The chain combines TRBV19 with TRBJ2-1, with D perhaps matching TRBD1 (7 bases). The V gene's germline CDR1 is LNHDA and CDR2 SQIVND (reference sequence). The CDR3 has 13 amino acids. The V end lost 6 bases, the J end lost 9 bases, and 15 bases lay between the germline ends.

V and J are TRBV5-1 and TRBJ2-5; 9 bases fit TRBD2. Germline CDR1 and CDR2: SGHRS and YFSETQ. V shed 0 bases and J 4 bases; nucleotides not matched to a gene: 1. The CDR3 extends over 14 amino acids. CDR3 DNA sequence: TGCGCCAGCAGCTTGGGCGGGAGGGCAGAGACCCAGTACTTC. Its translation: CASSLGGRAETQYF.